This T cell receptor beta chain was retrieved from a study of T-cell reconstitution after alpha-beta-depleted transplantation in children. Worth noting for this clonotype: Antigen specificity is unknown.

Unique molecular identifiers were incorporated into the prepared TCRbeta library. TCRdb reanalysed the PCR reads using MiXCR and keeps one entry per CDR3 protein. The sample yields around 580,000 distinct CDR3 sequences, 20% to 30% seen once. Study-wide results and limits: After transplant, high TCRbeta diversity at day 60 in some patients arose from surviving recipient T cells and thymic progenitors. Newly produced T cells mostly provided counts and TCRbeta diversity after one year, as hyperexpanded clones declined. By about two months after transplant, alpha-beta T cells reportedly arose from several hundred graft clones that had expanded.

The sequence was collected from a boy in the first two years of life with Wiskott-Aldrich syndrome, due to receive a stem cell transplant. The sample in question was PBMCs, obtained before TCRalphabeta/CD19-depleted stem cell transplant.

The CDR3 loop is CASSQDRWLGYTF. The CDR3 DNA reads as TGCGCCAGCAGCCAAGATAGGTGGCTTGGCTACACCTTC. V gene TRBV4-1 combines with J gene TRBJ1-2, with D unclear. Germline V lookup: CDR1 MGHRA, CDR2 YSYEKL. V was cut by 0 bases and J by 7 bases, with 9 bases left in between. This CDR3 is 13 amino acids long.